The 32 T cell receptor beta chains in this list originate from one sample, sequenced in a study of blood T cells in healthy people across ages. Combining a sample-barcoded 5' primer with a J-beta primer mix, a second PCR ran for about 6 to 11 cycles. TCRdb analysed the 5' RACE reads with MiXCR anew, one entry per CDR3 protein. The sample consists of 800,000 to 1,000,000 distinct CDR3 sequences, around 48% of them appearing once. Specimen: blood. The receptors derive from a man younger than 40 in good health.

The V call is TRBV20-1, the J call TRBJ2-3; D is uncertain. The germline V gene has CDR1 DFQATT and CDR2 SNEGSKA (reference sequence). Deletions cut 3 bases from V and 7 bases from J, with 11 bases between. CDR3 length: 12 amino acids. CDR3: CSARKSENTQYF. CDR3 nucleotides: TGCAGTGCTAGGAAGAGCGAAAATACGCAGTATTTT.

This chain uses TRBV7-2 with TRBJ2-3, with TRBD2 identical over 9 bases. CDR1 SGHTA and CDR2 FQGNSA come from the germline V gene. The J segment lost 2 bases and the V segment lost 6 bases, leaving 6 bases of the junction unmatched. This CDR3 has 15 amino acids. The chain's CDR3 is CASRTSGGSTDTQYF. The CDR3, as DNA: TGTGCCAGCAGAACGAGCGGGGGGTCCACAGATACGCAGTATTTT.

In this sample, this clonotype turned up a few times. The gene calls are TRBV4-1 and TRBJ2-5; weak D call: TRBD2 (5 bases). This CDR3 comprises 15 residues. V lost 1 base, J lost 0 bases, and 9 bases lay in between. Germline V lookup: CDR1 MGHRA, CDR2 YSYEKL. The CDR3 DNA is TGCGCCAGCAGCCAAGTGGGAGCGTACCAAGAGACCCAGTACTTC. Protein product: CASSQVGAYQETQYF.

V gene TRBV25-1 combines with J gene TRBJ2-7; TRBD1 agrees at 9 bases. V was pared by 10 bases and J by 3 bases, with 7 bases of the junction left unmatched. The length of the CDR3 is 13 residues. From germline, CDR1 is MGHDK and CDR2 SYGVNS. The DNA of the CDR3 is TGTGCCACCCTGGGGGACAGGGACTACGAGCAGTACTTC. Translating it yields CATLGDRDYEQYF.

A few counts support this clonotype. This sequence joins TRBV12-3 or TRBV12-4 and TRBJ2-5; 7 bases are a match to TRBD1. V dropped 5 bases and J dropped 3; count of bases not matched to a gene: 6. The CDR3 runs to 14 residues. In DNA, the CDR3 is TGTGCCAGCAGTCTCAGGGGGAAAAAAGAGACCCAGTACTTC. Its protein product is CASSLRGKKETQYF.

This clonotype was counted a few times. V is TRBV15 and J is TRBJ2-3; TRBD1 matches at 7 bases. Trimming removed 3 bases from V and 3 bases from J; junction bases left unmatched: 6. The CDR3 contains 15 residues. Germline CDR1 reads LNHNV; CDR2 reads YYDKDF (reference sequence). The CDR3 DNA sequence: TGTGCCACCAGCAGGGCCGGGACAGCTACAGATACGCAGTATTTT. Protein product: CATSRAGTATDTQYF.

Notes on this clonotype: Since the CDR3 does not end with the conserved phenylalanine or tryptophan, this likely comes from a read error. V and J are TRBV5-5 and TRBJ1-2; TRBD1 aligns across 10 bases. V lost 5 bases to trimming and J lost 7 bases; unmatched junction nucleotides: 14. Germline assignment: CDR1 SGHKS and CDR2 YYEKEE (reference sequence). CDR3 size: 16 residues. The DNA for the CDR3 is TGTGCCAGCAGTTCGACAGGGGGCGCCAGGAAGTCTGGCTACACCGTC. This translates into CASSSTGGARKSGYTV.

Only a few counts were recorded for this clonotype. J is TRBJ2-3 and V is TRBV10-3; 8 nucleotides line up with TRBD2. This CDR3 is built from 13 residues. V lost 11 bases to trimming and J lost 5 bases; unmatched junction nucleotides: 9. In germline, CDR1 is ENHRY, CDR2 SYGVKD. This CDR3 is CAVWAGGLDTQYF. Written as DNA, the CDR3 is TGTGCCGTCTGGGCGGGGGGACTAGATACGCAGTATTTT.

V gene TRBV24-1 combines with J gene TRBJ2-2; D may be TRBD1 (6 bases). This CDR3 comprises 15 residues. Germline loops: CDR1 KGHDR, CDR2 SFDVKD. The V and J ends lost 5 bases and 5 bases respectively, with 14 bases between them. CDR3: CATSVAGAGTGELFF. The CDR3 DNA reads TGTGCCACCAGTGTAGCAGGGGCTGGGACCGGGGAGCTGTTTTTT.

The chain carries TRBV20-1 and TRBJ2-3; 13 bases line up with TRBD2. The CDR3 is 19 residues long. Trimming took 2 bases from V and 2 from J; bases not matched to a gene: 13. Germline lookup yields CDR1 DFQATT and CDR2 SNEGSKA (reference sequence). The CDR3 DNA follows: TGCAGTGCTAGATCGCCGACTAGCGGGGGGACCCTTAACACAGATACGCAGTATTTT. Translated: CSARSPTSGGTLNTDTQYF.

CDR3 in DNA: TGCGCCAGCAGCTTGTCCAACAGGGTCTACGAGCAGTACTTC. This sequence encodes CASSLSNRVYEQYF. This sequence joins TRBV5-1 and TRBJ2-7, with D possibly being TRBD1 (6 bases). The V end lost 1 base, the J end lost 3 bases, and 11 bases lay between the germline ends. This CDR3 has 14 residues. Germline values: CDR1 SGHRS, CDR2 YFSETQ. Complete variable domain (other parts from reference TRBV5-1 and TRBJ2-7): KAGVTQTPRYLIKTRGQQVTLSCSPISGHRSVSWYQQTPGQGLQFLFEYFSETQRNKGNFPGRFSGRQFSNSRSEMNVSTLELGDSALYLCASSLSNRVYEQYFGPGTRLTVT.

The CDR3 DNA sequence: TGTGCCAGCAGTGAATTCGGTCCATATAGCAATCAGCCCCAGCATTTT. It translates to CASSEFGPYSNQPQHF. V is TRBV2 and J is TRBJ1-5, with D hard to call. Between the trimmed V and J ends, which lost 2 bases and 0 bases, there was a span of 11 bases. CDR1 and CDR2 (germline): SNHLY, FYNNEI. This CDR3 region has 16 residues.

This clonotype appeared a few times. V usage is TRBV24-1 and J usage is TRBJ2-6, with unresolved D. CDR1 is KGHDR, CDR2 SFDVKD, per germline. This CDR3 spans 15 amino acids. V was shortened by 5 bases and J by 0 bases, with 7 bases between the two germline ends. The CDR3 spells CATSARDSGANVLTF. As DNA, the CDR3 is TGTGCCACCAGTGCCCGAGACTCTGGGGCCAACGTCCTGACTTTC.

The genes are TRBV10-3 and TRBJ2-5, with unresolved D. The CDR3 has 12 amino acids. V was cut by 6 bases and J by 2 bases, with 7 bases left in between. Per the germline V gene, CDR1 is ENHRY and CDR2 is SYGVKD. The CDR3: CAIRTSQETQYF. The CDR3 nucleotides read TGTGCCATCAGGACGTCACAAGAGACCCAGTACTTC.

In its sample, this clonotype was seen many times. The DNA is omitted, as the CDR3 cannot be located on it reliably, and the CDR3 follows TCRdb's listing. This sequence joins TRBV11-2 and TRBJ1-1; the D call TRBD1 from the table was never checked on the DNA. Germline V gene data show CDR1 as SGHAT and CDR2 as FQNNGV. The CDR3 contains 15 residues when both ends are counted. This CDR3 is CASSSSDRADTEAFF.

This clonotype was seen a handful of times. This chain joins TRBV20-1 and TRBJ2-7; TRBD1 agrees at 7 bases. Germline V gives CDR1 DFQATT, CDR2 SNEGSKA (reference sequence). J gave up 3 bases and V 6 bases, and 11 bases lay outside the gene matches. This CDR3 has 14 residues. The CDR3 region is CSAATGKGSYEQYF. CDR3 DNA sequence: TGCAGTGCAGCGACAGGGAAAGGCAGCTACGAGCAGTACTTC.

This clonotype has a single count. The rearrangement joins TRBV7-2 to TRBJ1-1; 11 nucleotides match TRBD1. The CDR3 is 17 amino acids. V was clipped by 1 base and J by 3 bases; unmatched bases: 7. Germline V gene data show CDR1 as SGHTA and CDR2 as FQGNSA. CDR3 loop: CASSLGDRGLSHTEAFF. CDR3 bases: TGTGCCAGCAGCTTAGGGGACAGGGGGTTATCTCACACTGAAGCTTTCTTT.

The V and J genes are TRBV20-1 and TRBJ2-7, with D uncertain. The CDR3 has 11 residues. V lost 8 bases to trimming and J lost 3 bases, with 11 bases between them. Germline CDR1 is DFQATT and CDR2 is SNEGSKA (reference sequence). The CDR3 here is CSPLDGYEQYF. CDR3 sequence (DNA): TGCAGTCCTCTTGATGGCTACGAGCAGTACTTC.

This clonotype was found many times. The chain links TRBV18 to TRBJ2-1; 8 nucleotides match TRBD1. Germline CDR1 reads KGHSH; CDR2 reads LQKENI. The CDR3 consists of 15 residues. V was pared by 2 bases and J by 4 bases, with 4 bases of the junction left unmatched. CDR3 amino acids: CASSPGQGEYNEQFF. CDR3 nucleotides: TGTGCCAGCTCACCAGGACAGGGCGAATACAATGAGCAGTTCTTC.

The V and J genes are TRBV11-1 and TRBJ2-3; 8 bases line up with TRBD2. CDR3 length: 14 amino acids. Germline V CDR1 and CDR2: SGHAT, FQDESV (reference sequence). The J segment lost 0 bases and the V segment lost 6 bases, leaving 2 bases of the junction unmatched. The CDR3 coding sequence is TGTGCCAGCAGGCCGGGAGGGAGCACAGATACGCAGTATTTT. Its protein is CASRPGGSTDTQYF.

This sequence joins TRBV20-1 and TRBJ1-2; no reliable D call. The CDR3 consists of 14 residues. CDR1 is DFQATT and CDR2 is SNEGSKA in the germline V gene (reference sequence). V was clipped by 0 bases and J by 2 bases, with 10 bases between them. The CDR3 bases are TGCAGTGCTAGAGATCGTCTCTACAACTATGGCTACACCTTC. Its protein product is CSARDRLYNYGYTF.

As for this clonotype: Germline and junction disagree at one end, which may indicate a read error. The chain has TRBV7-8 and TRBJ2-3, with TRBD2 matching 14 bases. CDR1 and CDR2 from the germline V gene are SGHVS and FQNEAQ. The CDR3 is 21 residues long. The CDR3 sequence: CAGSLAVSVTSGGGTTDTQYF. In nucleotides, the CDR3 is TGTGCCGGCAGCTTAGCTGTGTCGGTGACTAGCGGGGGGGGCACCACAGATACGCAGTATTTT.

This clonotype was observed a handful of times. The chain joins TRBV20-1 to TRBJ1-2; no clear D. V lost 2 bases and J lost 5, with 9 bases in between. Germline CDR1 reads DFQATT; CDR2 reads SNEGSKA (reference sequence). CDR3 length: 12 residues. The CDR3 reads CSARSGPYGYTF. DNA of the CDR3: TGCAGTGCTAGAAGCGGGCCTTATGGCTACACCTTC.

This chain connects TRBV7-2 to TRBJ2-7; no reliable D call. Germline V gives CDR1 SGHTA, CDR2 FQGNSA. The length of the CDR3 is 16 residues. The V end lost 0 bases, the J end lost 4 bases, and 16 bases lay between the germline ends. The DNA of the CDR3 is TGTGCCAGCAGCTTAGCGGAATGGGCGGTCCTTTACGAGCAGTACTTC. It codes for CASSLAEWAVLYEQYF.

This clonotype was counted at least ten times. This rearrangement joins TRBV28 to TRBJ2-7, with D possibly being TRBD1 (5 bases). CDR1 is MDHEN and CDR2 is SYDVKM in the germline V gene. CDR3 length: 11 amino acids. V was trimmed by 5 bases and J by 7 bases, leaving 9 bases between them. CDR3 DNA: TGTGCCAGCAGTATAGGGGTTGAGCAGTACTTC. Residues: CASSIGVEQYF.

The chain recombines TRBV6-2 or TRBV6-3 with TRBJ2-2, with D perhaps matching TRBD2 (7 bases). The V gene's germline CDR1 is MNHEY and CDR2 SVGEGT. Trimming left V 5 bases short and J 5 bases short, with 15 bases between. The CDR3 extends over 15 amino acids. In DNA, the CDR3 is TGTGCCAGCAGTACGCGGGGGCCTGAAACCGGGGAGCTGTTTTTT. Translated: CASSTRGPETGELFF.

The chain is built from TRBV7-2 and TRBJ1-2; no reliable D call. V was clipped by 5 bases and J by 0 bases, with 13 bases between them. Looked up from germline, CDR1 is SGHTA and CDR2 is FQGNSA. The CDR3 runs to 15 residues. CDR3 region: CASSPWGTANYGYTF. The CDR3 bases are TGTGCCAGCAGCCCGTGGGGTACAGCTAACTATGGCTACACCTTC.

In its sample, this clonotype was seen a few times. The V gene is TRBV5-6, the J gene TRBJ2-1, with 8 bases lining up with TRBD2. V dropped 1 base and J dropped 0; count of bases not matched to a gene: 9. The CDR3 runs 18 residues. Germline V lookup: CDR1 SGHDT, CDR2 YYEEEE. CDR3 residues: CASSLIGGASGSYNEQFF. The CDR3 DNA follows: TGTGCCAGCAGCTTGATCGGGGGGGCTTCTGGCTCCTACAATGAGCAGTTCTTC.

This clonotype occurred a few times. The chain carries TRBV4-2 and TRBJ1-2, with 8 bases that match TRBD1. Germline V CDR1 and CDR2: LGHNA, YNFKEQ. V lost 3 bases to trimming and J lost 6 bases; unmatched junction nucleotides: 12. This CDR3 is 16 amino acids long. The CDR3 reads CASSHPPGQDFNGYTF. The CDR3 coding sequence is TGTGCCAGCAGCCACCCCCCGGGACAGGACTTTAATGGCTACACCTTC.

This chain links TRBV20-1 with TRBJ1-6; TRBD1 is a possible D gene (6 bases). Germline assignment: CDR1 DFQATT and CDR2 SNEGSKA (reference sequence). V lost 3 bases and J 10 bases, leaving 16 bases between the germline ends. The CDR3 is made up of 14 amino acids. The CDR3 DNA reads TGCAGTGCTAGTCGACAGGTTGAGAACTCACCCCTCCACTTT. This encodes CSASRQVENSPLHF.

This rearrangement joins TRBV3-1 to TRBJ1-5; D is unresolved. The CDR3 loop spans 14 amino acids. Germline V gene lookup returns CDR1 LGHDT and CDR2 YNNKEL (reference sequence). Trimming took 1 base from V and 1 from J, leaving 5 bases between them. CDR3 nucleotide sequence: TGTGCCAGCAGCCAAGTCTACAGCAATCAGCCCCAGCATTTT. It yields the protein CASSQVYSNQPQHF. The full variable domain, its missing parts supplied by reference TRBV3-1 and TRBJ1-5, is DTAVSQTPKYLVTQMGNDKSIKCEQNLGHDTMYWYKQDSKKFLKIMFSYNNKELIINETVPNRFSPKSPDKAHLNLHINSLELGDSAVYFCASSQVYSNQPQHFGDGTRLSIL.

This clonotype has only a few counts. The gene calls are TRBV12-3 or TRBV12-4 and TRBJ2-3, with TRBD2 matching over 9 bases. The CDR3 runs to 13 residues. After removal of 7 bases from V and 6 bases from J, the junction contained 5 bases not matched to a gene. The CDR3 loop reads CASTRAGGDTQYF. DNA for the CDR3: TGTGCCAGCACCCGCGCGGGGGGGGATACGCAGTATTTT.